This T cell receptor beta chain is from a study of CD8 T cells in ankylosing spondylitis. Study-level results: According to the report, clones linked to the disease were significantly enriched in matched synovial fluid samples taken from ankylosing spondylitis patients. Some motif variants were previously reported in reactive arthritis synovial fluid and blood.

TCRdb reanalysed the 5' RACE reads using MiXCR and keeps one entry per CDR3 protein. Counted here are fewer than 350,000 distinct CDR3 sequences, 9.5% to 13% occurring once; the ten biggest clones make up more than 7%. This clonotype has just a few counts. The antigen remains undetermined. CDR1 SGHAT and CDR2 FQNNGV come from the germline V gene. The CDR3 contains 20 residues. V shed 2 bases and J 3 bases; nucleotides not matched to a gene: 17. The chain recombines TRBV11-2 with TRBJ2-3; 10 nucleotides line up with TRBD2. The sequence was obtained from a female donor with ankylosing spondylitis or in good health (not recorded which). Sequenced: blood, either unsorted or a sorted T cell fraction (not recorded which). The CDR3 DNA reads as TGTGCCAGCAGCTTACACACGCTAGCGGGGGCCACTCGGAGGACAGATACGCAGTATTTT. This sequence encodes CASSLHTLAGATRRTDTQYF.